Listed here is a single T cell receptor beta chain. Each diagnosis drew on symptoms, thyroxine, TRAb, thyroid ultrasound and orbital computed tomography findings. The sample originates from a study of T cells in Graves' hyperthyroidism and ophthalmopathy. RNA transcripts provided the source from which TCR beta CDR3 regions were amplified. Carried out on the TCR CDR3, a first-round RT-PCR used the HTBI primer set. TCRdb ran MiXCR on the multiplex PCR reads and lists one entry per CDR3 protein. This sample has under 500,000 distinct CDR3 sequences, with over 12% found just once. This CDR3 contains 15 residues. Trimming left V 9 bases short and J 2 bases short, with 19 bases between. Germline CDR1 reads MNHNS; CDR2 reads SASEGT.

Material for sequencing was blood. V is TRBV6-1 and J is TRBJ2-5; D perhaps matches TRBD1 (6 bases). The sequence derives from a man aged 50 or older with Graves' ophthalmopathy. CDR3 sequence: CASHRTNREQETQYF. CDR3 sequence (DNA): TGTGCCAGTCACCGTACTAACAGGGAACAAGAGACCCAGTACTTC.